This T cell receptor beta chain was sequenced for a study of beta chain features in type 1 diabetes. For the study at large: When patients were set against healthy donors, age, gender and cell yields were similar. Study observations and caveats: VDJ junctions from patients with type 1 diabetes contained fewer insertions and more deletions.

A remark on this clone: Antigen specificity is unknown.

The study reverse transcribed the entire isolated RNA, so it sequenced expressed TCRB transcripts. About 3.5 million reads per sample on average were obtained from naive, central memory and regulatory T cell samples. Repertoires were generated with immunoSEQ multiplex PCR, while TCRdb's copy carries only in-frame clones and drops some. The sample lists around 180,000 clones, about 12% occurring once. Sorted populations were all over 98% pure. This CDR3 has 17 residues. Trimming removed 4 bases from V and 2 bases from J; junction bases left unmatched: 8. The V gene's germline CDR1 is SGHRS and CDR2 YFSETQ.

This receptor was taken from a woman aged 18 to 35 in good health. This sequence joins TRBV5-1 and TRBJ2-6; 8 nucleotides match TRBD1. The material sequenced was central memory CD4+ T cells from blood. The CDR3 sequence is CASSPPDRAAGANVLTF. CDR3 nucleotides: TGCGCCAGCAGCCCGCCGGACAGGGCTGCTGGGGCCAACGTCCTGACTTTC.